This T cell receptor (beta chain) was identified in a study of T cell responses to AZD1222 COVID-19 vaccine. Study context: Combined were second doses at about 4 or about 12 weeks. Study results and limitations: Only after the peak T cell response were repertoires sampled. Only 6 or 7 individuals given AZD1222 were seropositive at baseline.

In germline, CDR1 is SQVTM, CDR2 ANQGSEA. V shed 7 bases and J shed 5 bases, with 17 bases lying between them. CDR3 length: 13 amino acids. The protocol was immunoSEQ multiplex PCR, while the TCRdb copy is restricted to in-frame clones and leaves out a portion. The sample yields more than 65,000 clones, 60% to 80% seen once. In its sample, this clone was seen a few times. Antigen specificity is unknown. Here the sequenced sample was peripheral blood, taken on day 0 of AZD1222 vaccination. The source is an adult in good health. J is TRBJ1-2 and V is TRBV29-1, with D unclear. The CDR3 here is CSAPERRDYGYTF. Written as DNA, the CDR3 is TGCAGCGCTCCGGAGCGAAGGGATTATGGCTACACCTTC.